This T cell receptor (beta chain) originates from a study of T cell responses to AZD1222 COVID-19 vaccine. Study-wide results and limits: Regions left unmutated in variants are reportedly the target of nearly half of spike-specific TCRs.

The CDR3 contains 14 residues. Germline lookup yields CDR1 MNHEY and CDR2 SVGEGT. Trimming left V 3 bases short and J 2 bases short, with 11 bases between. Generated by immunoSEQ multiplex PCR, the TCRdb table keeps only in-frame clones and is missing some. The sample has around 150,000 clones; about nine tenths are singletons. As regards this clone: Its antigen is currently unknown.

The clonotype originates from an adult who received the AZD1222 COVID-19 vaccine. The sample here was peripheral blood, taken 28 days after the second AZD1222 dose. The rearrangement joins TRBV6-2 or TRBV6-3 to TRBJ2-7, with a possible D match to TRBD2 (7 bases). For the CDR3, the DNA is TGTGCCAGCAGTTATAGGGGGGGAGCCTACGAGCAGTACTTC. This encodes CASSYRGGAYEQYF.